These T cell receptor beta chains were read from a single sample in a study of OX40 agonist ivuxolimab in advanced cancers. TCRdb's table, derived via immunoSEQ multiplex PCR, lists solely in-frame clones and lacks some. The sample carries more than 30,000 clones, roughly 84% recorded once. This material consisted of CD4+ or CD8+ T cells sorted from blood, taken in a trial of the OX40 agonist ivuxolimab. All receptors come from an adult with an advanced solid tumor such as melanoma, head and neck, liver or kidney cancer. The CDR3 runs from the conserved cysteine through the conserved F or W. Each record gives: D gene, J gene, clone size, V gene, CDR3 protein, CDR3 DNA. A D gene is named only where the DNA matches it firmly. Not all rows give a size; the values are once, few, many and, for expanded clones, a class.

D gene: -; J gene: TRBJ1-2; clone size: -; V gene: TRBV9; CDR3 protein: CASSVVSTGNYGYTF; CDR3 DNA: TGTGCCAGCAGCGTAGTTTCGACAGGAAACTATGGCTACACCTTC
D gene: -; J gene: TRBJ1-1; clone size: -; V gene: TRBV7-9; CDR3 protein: CASSFPANTEAFF; CDR3 DNA: TGTGCCAGCAGCTTTCCAGCGAACACTGAAGCTTTCTTT
D gene: -; J gene: TRBJ2-7; clone size: -; V gene: TRBV4-1; CDR3 protein: CASSLTGAEQYF; CDR3 DNA: TGCGCCAGCAGCCTAACGGGGGCGGAGCAGTACTTC
D gene: -; J gene: TRBJ2-2; clone size: few; V gene: TRBV11-2; CDR3 protein: CASLTGSRTGELFF; CDR3 DNA: TGTGCCAGCCTCACAGGGAGTAGGACCGGGGAGCTGTTTTTT
D gene: -; J gene: TRBJ1-6; clone size: -; V gene: TRBV7-2; CDR3 protein: CASSPWTDNSPLHF; CDR3 DNA: TGTGCCAGCAGCCCCTGGACAGATAATTCACCCCTCCACTTT
D gene: -; J gene: TRBJ1-1; clone size: once; V gene: TRBV19; CDR3 protein: CASSNLVWRNTEAFF; CDR3 DNA: TGTGCCAGTAGTAACCTTGTGTGGAGGAACACTGAAGCTTTCTTT
D gene: -; J gene: TRBJ2-5; clone size: -; V gene: TRBV5-6; CDR3 protein: CASKEGGIVQETQYF; CDR3 DNA: TGTGCCAGCAAGGAGGGGGGGATAGTCCAAGAGACCCAGTACTTC
D gene: -; J gene: TRBJ2-5; clone size: -; V gene: TRBV29-1; CDR3 protein: CSALLRETQYF; CDR3 DNA: TGCAGCGCCTTACTACGGGAGACCCAGTACTTC
D gene: -; J gene: TRBJ2-7; clone size: once; V gene: TRBV7-9; CDR3 protein: CASSLGDEQYF; CDR3 DNA: TGTGCCAGCAGCTTAGGAGACGAGCAGTACTTC
D gene: -; J gene: TRBJ1-3; clone size: -; V gene: TRBV7-9; CDR3 protein: CASSLVGNPSGNTIYF; CDR3 DNA: TGTGCCAGCAGCTTAGTGGGGAACCCCTCTGGAAACACCATATATTTT
D gene: -; J gene: TRBJ2-1; clone size: -; V gene: TRBV10-2; CDR3 protein: CASRGTGGLVQFF; CDR3 DNA: TGCGCCAGCAGAGGGACTGGGGGTTTAGTGCAGTTCTTC
D gene: -; J gene: TRBJ1-2; clone size: -; V gene: TRBV30; CDR3 protein: CAWSNLLIQDGMNYGYTF; CDR3 DNA: TGTGCCTGGAGTAACCTACTCATTCAGGATGGGATGAACTATGGCTACACCTTC
D gene: TRBD1; J gene: TRBJ1-2; clone size: once; V gene: TRBV19; CDR3 protein: CASSSGQGVSGYTF; CDR3 DNA: TGTGCCAGTAGTTCCGGACAGGGGGTTTCTGGCTACACCTTC
D gene: TRBD1; J gene: TRBJ2-7; clone size: -; V gene: TRBV27; CDR3 protein: CASSPPGGGSYEQYF; CDR3 DNA: TGTGCCAGCAGCCCCCCAGGGGGTGGGTCCTACGAGCAGTACTTC
D gene: -; J gene: TRBJ2-7; clone size: once; V gene: TRBV7-9; CDR3 protein: CASSFDRSSYEQYF; CDR3 DNA: TGTGCCAGCAGCTTTGACCGGTCCTCCTACGAGCAGTACTTC
D gene: -; J gene: TRBJ1-1; clone size: -; V gene: TRBV29-1; CDR3 protein: CSVEDSPLNTEAFF; CDR3 DNA: TGCAGCGTTGAAGATTCACCCTTGAACACTGAAGCTTTCTTT
D gene: -; J gene: TRBJ2-3; clone size: -; V gene: TRBV27; CDR3 protein: CASSLAGITDTQYF; CDR3 DNA: TGTGCCAGCAGTTTGGCAGGGATCACAGATACGCAGTATTTT
D gene: TRBD2; J gene: TRBJ2-3; clone size: once; V gene: TRBV5-4; CDR3 protein: CASSLGAGIGSDTQYF; CDR3 DNA: TGTGCCAGCAGCTTGGGAGCGGGGATCGGCTCAGATACGCAGTATTTT
D gene: -; J gene: TRBJ2-7; clone size: -; V gene: TRBV30; CDR3 protein: CAWSVGRDNEQYF; CDR3 DNA: TGTGCCTGGAGTGTGGGCCGGGACAACGAGCAGTACTTC
D gene: -; J gene: TRBJ2-7; clone size: -; V gene: TRBV5-1; CDR3 protein: CASSLGPQRGYYEQYF; CDR3 DNA: TGCGCCAGCAGCTTGGGGCCCCAAAGGGGCTACTACGAGCAGTACTTC
D gene: TRBD1; J gene: TRBJ1-2; clone size: -; V gene: TRBV6-5; CDR3 protein: CASSYGGTGNGGYTF; CDR3 DNA: TGTGCCAGCAGTTACGGAGGGACAGGGAATGGAGGCTACACCTTC
D gene: -; J gene: TRBJ1-5; clone size: -; V gene: TRBV7-9; CDR3 protein: CASSLESGQPQHF; CDR3 DNA: TGTGCCAGCAGCTTAGAATCTGGGCAGCCCCAGCATTTT
D gene: -; J gene: TRBJ2-7; clone size: -; V gene: TRBV5-5; CDR3 protein: CASRANTGDIYEQYF; CDR3 DNA: TGTGCCAGCAGAGCTAACACGGGGGATATCTACGAGCAGTACTTC
D gene: TRBD1; J gene: TRBJ1-5; clone size: -; V gene: TRBV18; CDR3 protein: CASSPGQGAGQPQHF; CDR3 DNA: TGTGCCAGCTCACCCGGACAGGGGGCAGGGCAGCCCCAGCATTTT
D gene: -; J gene: TRBJ1-4; clone size: few; V gene: TRBV28; CDR3 protein: CASSPGNAEKLFF; CDR3 DNA: TGTGCCAGCAGTCCCGGGAACGCCGAAAAACTGTTTTTT
D gene: -; J gene: TRBJ2-5; clone size: -; V gene: TRBV4-2; CDR3 protein: CASSSGGGQETQYF; CDR3 DNA: TGTGCCAGCAGCTCGGGTGGGGGCCAAGAGACCCAGTACTTC
D gene: -; J gene: TRBJ2-5; clone size: -; V gene: TRBV6-6; CDR3 protein: CASSYLLADSKETQYF; CDR3 DNA: TGTGCCAGCAGTTACCTATTAGCGGATTCAAAAGAGACCCAGTACTTC
D gene: TRBD1; J gene: TRBJ2-1; clone size: -; V gene: TRBV19; CDR3 protein: CASSPPGGQGSTVYNEQFF; CDR3 DNA: TGTGCCAGTAGTCCCCCTGGGGGACAGGGGTCAACCGTATACAATGAGCAGTTCTTC
D gene: -; J gene: TRBJ2-1; clone size: -; V gene: TRBV5-8; CDR3 protein: CASSPVLGETYNEQFF; CDR3 DNA: TGTGCCAGCAGTCCCGTCTTGGGGGAGACCTACAATGAGCAGTTCTTC
D gene: -; J gene: TRBJ2-5; clone size: -; V gene: TRBV25-1; CDR3 protein: CASSGVGGQETQYF; CDR3 DNA: TGTGCCAGCAGTGGCGTTGGGGGCCAGGAGACCCAGTACTTC
D gene: -; J gene: TRBJ1-1; clone size: -; V gene: TRBV7-2; CDR3 protein: CASSLERRGNTEAFF; CDR3 DNA: TGTGCCAGCAGCTTAGAGCGGAGGGGGAACACTGAAGCTTTCTTT
D gene: -; J gene: TRBJ2-1; clone size: -; V gene: TRBV18; CDR3 protein: CASSPPAAPKVEQFF; CDR3 DNA: TGTGCCAGCTCACCACCGGCAGCTCCCAAAGTGGAGCAGTTCTTC
D gene: TRBD1; J gene: TRBJ1-1; clone size: few; V gene: TRBV5-6; CDR3 protein: CASSSDRGSPNTEAFF; CDR3 DNA: TGTGCCAGCAGCTCGGACAGGGGTTCTCCGAACACTGAAGCTTTCTTT
D gene: -; J gene: TRBJ2-1; clone size: -; V gene: TRBV5-4; CDR3 protein: CASSLEIEQFF; CDR3 DNA: TGTGCCAGCAGCTTGGAGATCGAGCAGTTCTTC
D gene: -; J gene: TRBJ2-1; clone size: -; V gene: TRBV9; CDR3 protein: CASSQMLGSYNEQFF; CDR3 DNA: TGTGCCAGCAGCCAAATGTTGGGTTCCTACAATGAGCAGTTCTTC
D gene: -; J gene: TRBJ1-1; clone size: -; V gene: TRBV5-6; CDR3 protein: CASSPPGRNTEAFF; CDR3 DNA: TGTGCCAGCAGCCCACCGGGGAGGAACACTGAAGCTTTCTTT
D gene: -; J gene: TRBJ2-5; clone size: once; V gene: TRBV6-5; CDR3 protein: CASSPSGAVDETQYF; CDR3 DNA: TGTGCCAGCAGTCCGTCTGGAGCGGTAGACGAGACCCAGTACTTC
D gene: TRBD1; J gene: TRBJ2-1; clone size: -; V gene: TRBV28; CDR3 protein: CASSLSTTGSSYNEQFF; CDR3 DNA: TGTGCCAGCAGCTTATCCACGACAGGGAGCTCCTACAATGAGCAGTTCTTC
D gene: -; J gene: TRBJ2-7; clone size: -; V gene: TRBV18; CDR3 protein: CASSPAGASSYEQYF; CDR3 DNA: TGTGCCAGCTCACCTGCGGGGGCCTCCTCCTACGAGCAGTACTTC
D gene: -; J gene: TRBJ1-5; clone size: -; V gene: TRBV30; CDR3 protein: CAWSVGYNQPQHF; CDR3 DNA: TGTGCCTGGAGTGTAGGATACAATCAGCCCCAGCATTTT
D gene: -; J gene: TRBJ2-1; clone size: few; V gene: TRBV6-5; CDR3 protein: CASSYSGSYNEQFF; CDR3 DNA: TGTGCCAGCAGTTACTCCGGCTCCTACAATGAGCAGTTCTTC
D gene: TRBD1; J gene: TRBJ2-7; clone size: few; V gene: TRBV6-1; CDR3 protein: CASSVTGQIAYEQYF; CDR3 DNA: TGTGCCAGCAGTGTAACGGGACAGATTGCCTACGAGCAGTACTTC
D gene: -; J gene: TRBJ2-5; clone size: -; V gene: TRBV13; CDR3 protein: CASSHGQQQRATQYF; CDR3 DNA: TGTGCCAGCAGCCACGGACAGCAACAAAGAGCGACCCAGTACTTC
D gene: -; J gene: TRBJ2-3; clone size: once; V gene: TRBV30; CDR3 protein: CAWSLLAVGTDTQYF; CDR3 DNA: TGTGCCTGGAGTCTATTAGCGGTGGGCACAGATACGCAGTATTTT
D gene: -; J gene: TRBJ2-7; clone size: few; V gene: TRBV5-4; CDR3 protein: CASSAGYEQYF; CDR3 DNA: TGTGCCAGCAGCGCGGGCTACGAGCAGTACTTC
D gene: -; J gene: TRBJ1-1; clone size: -; V gene: TRBV19; CDR3 protein: CASGVGGGTEAFF; CDR3 DNA: TGTGCCAGTGGCGTAGGCGGCGGCACTGAAGCTTTCTTT
D gene: -; J gene: TRBJ2-7; clone size: -; V gene: TRBV6-5; CDR3 protein: CASSYLDRLYEQYF; CDR3 DNA: TGTGCCAGCAGTTACCTTGACAGGCTCTACGAGCAGTACTTC
D gene: -; J gene: TRBJ2-2; clone size: -; V gene: TRBV7-2; CDR3 protein: CASSSTPFGGRGELFF; CDR3 DNA: TGTGCCAGCAGCTCAACCCCTTTTGGGGGGCGTGGGGAGCTGTTTTTT